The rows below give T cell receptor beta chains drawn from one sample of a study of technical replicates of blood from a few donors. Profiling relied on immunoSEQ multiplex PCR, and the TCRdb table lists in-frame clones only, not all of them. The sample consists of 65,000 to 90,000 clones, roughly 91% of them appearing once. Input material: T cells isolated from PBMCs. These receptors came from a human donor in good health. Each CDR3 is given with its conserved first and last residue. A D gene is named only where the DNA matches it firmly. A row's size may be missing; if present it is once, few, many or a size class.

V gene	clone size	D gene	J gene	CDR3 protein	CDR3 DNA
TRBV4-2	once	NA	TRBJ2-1	CASSPGLSSSYNEQFF	TGTGCCAGCAGCCCGGGACTTTCCAGCTCCTACAATGAGCAGTTCTTC
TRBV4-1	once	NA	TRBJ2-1	CASSHPPEGGVSNEQFF	TGCGCCAGCAGCCATCCCCCCGAGGGGGGGGTTAGTAATGAGCAGTTCTTC
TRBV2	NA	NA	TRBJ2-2	CASSFLNTVTGELFF	TGTGCCAGCAGTTTCCTAAATACGGTAACCGGGGAGCTGTTTTTT
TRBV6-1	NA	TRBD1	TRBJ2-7	CASSKADRRSPSQYF	TGTGCCAGCAGTAAGGCGGACAGGCGTTCTCCGTCGCAGTACTTC
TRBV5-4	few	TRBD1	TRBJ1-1	CASGGQGAEAFF	TGTGCCAGCGGGGGACAGGGGGCCGAAGCTTTCTTT
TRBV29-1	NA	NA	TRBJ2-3	CSVETSLGHRGWDTQYF	TGCAGCGTTGAAACTAGCCTGGGCCACCGTGGTTGGGATACGCAGTATTTT
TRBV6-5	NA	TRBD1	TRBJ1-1	CASRTGSEAFF	TGTGCCAGCAGGACAGGGAGTGAAGCTTTCTTT
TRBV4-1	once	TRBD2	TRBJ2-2	CASSPGRDWPRGELFF	TGCGCCAGCAGCCCCGGGAGGGACTGGCCTCGGGGGGAGCTGTTTTTT
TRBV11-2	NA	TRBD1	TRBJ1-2	CASSLGQGGNYGYTF	TGTGCCAGCAGCTTGGGACAGGGGGGAAACTATGGCTACACCTTC
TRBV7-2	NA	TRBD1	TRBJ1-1	CASGTGSTLMNTEAFF	TGTGCCAGCGGGACAGGGTCAACTCTTATGAACACTGAAGCTTTCTTT
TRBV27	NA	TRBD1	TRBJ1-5	CASSSGLQGAGQPQHF	TGTGCCAGCAGTTCAGGACTGCAGGGGGCCGGGCAGCCCCAGCATTTT
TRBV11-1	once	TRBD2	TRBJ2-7	CASSLGGLAGIYEQYF	TGTGCCAGCAGCTTAGGGGGACTAGCGGGGATCTACGAGCAGTACTTC
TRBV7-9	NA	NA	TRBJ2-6	CASSLDRLSGANVLTF	TGTGCCAGCAGCTTAGACAGGCTCTCTGGGGCCAACGTCCTGACTTTC
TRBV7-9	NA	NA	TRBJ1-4	CASSPRARGGTNEKLFF	TGTGCCAGCAGCCCCCGGGCTCGTGGGGGCACTAATGAAAAACTGTTTTTT
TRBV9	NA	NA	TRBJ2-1	CASAEGNNEQFF	TGTGCCAGCGCGGAGGGGAACAATGAGCAGTTCTTC
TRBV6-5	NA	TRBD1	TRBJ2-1	CASSYTDRAEQFF	TGTGCCAGCAGTTACACCGACAGGGCTGAGCAGTTCTTC
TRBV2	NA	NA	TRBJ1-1	CASTVGGVSMNTEAFF	TGTGCCAGCACTGTGGGGGGGGTGTCCATGAACACTGAAGCTTTCTTT
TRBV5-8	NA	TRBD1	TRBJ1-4	CASSSGTGLFRDEKLFF	TGTGCCAGCAGCTCCGGGACAGGGTTATTTAGAGATGAAAAACTGTTTTTT
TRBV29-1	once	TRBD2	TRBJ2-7	CSVERLAGGGHEQYF	TGCAGCGTTGAACGCCTAGCGGGAGGAGGCCACGAGCAGTACTTC
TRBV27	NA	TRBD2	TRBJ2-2	CASSPGTSGTPTAGELFF	TGTGCCAGCAGTCCAGGGACTAGCGGGACCCCCACCGCCGGGGAGCTGTTTTTT
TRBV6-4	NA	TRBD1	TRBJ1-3	CASSAGTGASGNTIYF	TGTGCCAGCAGCGCCGGGACAGGGGCCTCTGGAAACACCATATATTTT
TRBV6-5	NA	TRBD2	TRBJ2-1	CASSHSGIANEQFF	TGTGCCAGCAGTCATAGCGGGATAGCGAATGAGCAGTTCTTC
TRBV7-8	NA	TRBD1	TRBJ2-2	CASSPPDRAGNTGELFF	TGTGCCAGCAGCCCCCCGGACAGGGCTGGGAACACCGGGGAGCTGTTTTTT
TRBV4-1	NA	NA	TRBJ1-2	CASSQTAKVNYGYTF	TGCGCCAGCAGCCAAACAGCTAAGGTGAACTATGGCTACACCTTC
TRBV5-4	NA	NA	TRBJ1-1	CASGRQENTEAFF	TGTGCCAGCGGACGACAGGAGAACACTGAAGCTTTCTTT
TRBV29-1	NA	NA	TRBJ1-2	CSVSLGGHGYGYTF	TGCAGCGTTTCTCTCGGGGGGCATGGCTATGGCTACACCTTC
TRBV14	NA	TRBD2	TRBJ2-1	CASRRTSGILNEQFF	TGTGCCAGCAGACGTACTAGCGGGATCCTAAATGAGCAGTTCTTC
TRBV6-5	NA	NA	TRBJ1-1	CASGNRAYTEAFF	TGTGCCAGCGGGAACAGGGCCTACACTGAAGCTTTCTTT
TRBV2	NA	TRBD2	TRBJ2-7	CASSWTSGPYEQYF	TGTGCCAGCAGCTGGACTAGCGGGCCCTACGAGCAGTACTTC
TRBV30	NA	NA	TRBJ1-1	CAWSVGGGAFF	TGTGCCTGGAGTGTAGGAGGCGGGGCTTTCTTT
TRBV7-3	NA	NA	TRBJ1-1	CASSPRSGRVDTEAFF	TGTGCCAGCAGCCCTCGCTCGGGCAGGGTGGACACTGAAGCTTTCTTT
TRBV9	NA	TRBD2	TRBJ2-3	CASSVVLAGGRDTQYF	TGTGCCAGCAGCGTAGTTTTAGCGGGGGGCCGCGATACGCAGTATTTT
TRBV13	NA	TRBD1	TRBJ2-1	CASSLGLQNRGSYNEQFF	TGTGCCAGCAGCTTAGGCCTCCAAAACAGGGGCTCCTACAATGAGCAGTTCTTC
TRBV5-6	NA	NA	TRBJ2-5	CASSFRSINLQETQYF	TGTGCCAGCAGCTTCAGGTCCATAAACCTTCAAGAGACCCAGTACTTC
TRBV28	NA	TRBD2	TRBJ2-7	CASSFPSDRDASGRAFNEQYF	TGTGCCAGCAGTTTCCCCTCCGACAGGGATGCTAGCGGGAGGGCCTTTAACGAGCAGTACTTC
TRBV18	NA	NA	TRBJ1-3	CASSPGQNSGNTIYF	TGTGCCAGCTCACCGGGACAAAACTCTGGAAACACCATATATTTT
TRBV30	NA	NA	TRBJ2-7	CAWTRIDTSGEQYF	TGTGCCTGGACTCGAATCGATACTTCGGGGGAGCAGTACTTC
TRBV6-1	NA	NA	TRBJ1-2	CASSEVRLNYGYTF	TGTGCCAGCAGTGAGGTCAGGCTTAACTATGGCTACACCTTC
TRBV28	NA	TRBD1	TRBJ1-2	CASSLSGTGGSYGYTF	TGTGCCAGCAGTTTATCCGGGACAGGGGGCAGCTATGGCTACACCTTC
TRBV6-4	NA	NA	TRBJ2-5	CASLGGEGAQYF	TGTGCCAGTTTGGGCGGGGAGGGGGCCCAGTACTTC
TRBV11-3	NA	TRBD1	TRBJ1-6	CASSHKRGLSYNSPLHF	TGTGCCAGCAGCCATAAAAGGGGGCTCTCCTATAATTCACCCCTCCACTTT
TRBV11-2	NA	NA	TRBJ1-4	CASSSIQPGYSPEKLFF	TGTGCCAGCAGCTCTATCCAACCAGGGTACAGTCCTGAAAAACTGTTTTTT
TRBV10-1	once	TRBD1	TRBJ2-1	CASRRDRGYNEQFF	TGCGCCAGCAGGAGGGACAGGGGCTACAATGAGCAGTTCTTC
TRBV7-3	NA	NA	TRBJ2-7	CASSLEASLGYEQYF	TGTGCCAGCAGCTTGGAAGCGTCACTTGGCTACGAGCAGTACTTC
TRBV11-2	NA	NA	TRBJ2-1	CASSPSGLGQFF	TGTGCCAGCAGTCCGAGCGGGTTGGGGCAGTTCTTC
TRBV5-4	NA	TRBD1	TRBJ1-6	CASSFIQGDSPLHF	TGTGCCAGCAGCTTTATCCAGGGGGATTCACCCCTCCACTTT
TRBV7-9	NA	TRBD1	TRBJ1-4	CASSQGQGIGKLFF	TGTGCCAGCAGCCAGGGACAGGGGATCGGAAAACTGTTTTTT
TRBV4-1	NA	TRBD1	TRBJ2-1	CASSPPGTGYEQFF	TGCGCCAGCAGCCCCCCGGGGACAGGGTATGAGCAGTTCTTC
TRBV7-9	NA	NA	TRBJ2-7	CASRLGGGSYEQYF	TGTGCCAGCAGATTAGGGGGGGGTTCCTACGAGCAGTACTTC
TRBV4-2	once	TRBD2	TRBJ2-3	CASSQDIGLAGGPVDTQYF	TGTGCCAGCAGCCAAGATATCGGGCTAGCGGGGGGGCCCGTAGATACGCAGTATTTT
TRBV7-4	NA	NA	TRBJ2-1	CASSPERETEQFF	TGTGCCAGCAGCCCCGAGAGGGAGACTGAGCAGTTCTTC